The 16 T cell receptor beta chains in this list originate from one sample, sequenced in a study of CD4 T cells in relation to SARS-CoV-2 and coronaviruses. Clones were sequenced by immunoSEQ multiplex PCR, and TCRdb holds only the in-frame ones, with some missing. The table lists about 21,000 clones, approximately 84% of them singletons. Before the COVID-19 pandemic, during about 2010-2019, CD4+ T cells were taken from unexposed donors. After around nine days of culture, CD4+ T cells were isolated. These receptors have no known antigen. The sequenced sample consisted of CD4+ T cells from PBMCs, cultured in vitro. These receptors were collected from a human donor in good health.

The chain links TRBV18 to TRBJ2-3; D may match TRBD1 or TRBD2 (5 bases each). This CDR3 is 16 amino acids long. From germline, CDR1 is KGHSH and CDR2 LQKENI. V was cut by 2 bases and J by 6 bases, with 18 bases left in between. For the CDR3, the DNA is TGTGCCAGCTCACCAGTAGCAGGGACCTTAATGGATACGCAGTATTTT. Its protein product is CASSPVAGTLMDTQYF.

This chain uses TRBV29-1 with TRBJ2-7, with a tentative D call TRBD2 (7 bases). The CDR3 extends over 14 amino acids. V was trimmed by 4 bases and J by 0 bases, leaving 13 bases between them. Germline values: CDR1 SQVTM, CDR2 ANQGSEA. CDR3 amino acids: CSVGRGAVSYEQYF. The CDR3 DNA follows: TGCAGCGTTGGTCGGGGGGCCGTCTCCTACGAGCAGTACTTC.

This chain connects TRBV18 to TRBJ1-1; D unresolved. This CDR3 contains 16 residues. Germline CDR1 is KGHSH and CDR2 is LQKENI. The V and J ends lost 3 bases and 2 bases respectively, with 16 bases between them. The CDR3: CASSPLPGRGNTEAFF. CDR3 nucleotide sequence: TGTGCCAGCTCACCGCTACCCGGACGGGGAAACACTGAAGCTTTCTTT.

The rearrangement links TRBV7-9 to TRBJ2-7; 8 positions agree with TRBD2. Germline CDR1 and CDR2: SEHNR and FQNEAQ (reference sequence). J lost 6 bases, V lost 8 bases, and 15 bases had no gene match. The CDR3 consists of 15 residues. CDR3 in DNA: TGTGCCAGCTCCCGGGAGACTAGCGTTTGGGGCGAGCAGTACTTC. Translated: CASSRETSVWGEQYF.

The chain links TRBV13 to TRBJ2-7; D is possibly TRBD1 or TRBD2 (5 bases each). Germline CDR1 PRHDT, CDR2 FYEKMQ (reference sequence). CDR3 length equals 12 residues. With 3 bases removed from V and 7 bases from J, the gap between germline ends came to 10 bases. As DNA, the CDR3 is TGTGCCAGCAGCTTGAGTGAGGGGGAGCAGTACTTC. Protein product: CASSLSEGEQYF.

This clone was found a few times. V gene TRBV12-3 or TRBV12-4 combines with J gene TRBJ2-7, with 10 bases lining up with TRBD2. This CDR3 spans 13 amino acids. V dropped 6 bases and J dropped 3; count of bases not matched to a gene: 2. The CDR3 sequence: CASSTSGNYEQYF. CDR3 nucleotide sequence: TGTGCCAGCAGCACTAGCGGGAACTACGAGCAGTACTTC.

The CDR3 loop is CASSSGTGGGLNTEAFF. The CDR3 DNA reads as TGCGCCAGCAGCTCGGGGACAGGGGGCGGGCTGAACACTGAAGCTTTCTTT. The chain is built from TRBV5-1 and TRBJ1-1, with 12 bases aligning to TRBD1. V was pared by 3 bases and J by 0 bases, with 6 bases of the junction left unmatched. Germline CDR1 SGHRS, CDR2 YFSETQ. There are 17 residues in the CDR3. The full variable domain, completed using reference TRBV5-1 and TRBJ1-1, is KAGVTQTPRYLIKTRGQQVTLSCSPISGHRSVSWYQQTPGQGLQFLFEYFSETQRNKGNFPGRFSGRQFSNSRSEMNVSTLELGDSALYLCASSSGTGGGLNTEAFFGQGTRLTVV.

This clone is a singleton in its sample. The chain employs TRBV11-2 and TRBJ1-1; no clear D gene. Between the trimmed V and J ends, which lost 6 bases and 5 bases, there was a span of 7 bases. This CDR3 has 11 amino acids. From germline, CDR1 is SGHAT and CDR2 FQNNGV. CDR3 region: CASREVTEAFF. In nucleotides, the CDR3 is TGTGCCAGCAGGGAAGTAACTGAAGCTTTCTTT.

This chain uses TRBV5-4 with TRBJ2-7; D is uncertain. This CDR3 is built from 13 residues. V was shortened by 4 bases and J by 3 bases, with 11 bases between the two germline ends. Germline lookup yields CDR1 SGHNT and CDR2 YYREEE (reference sequence). Here the CDR3 DNA reads TGTGCCAGCAGCCCCGGGCTTAACTACGAGCAGTACTTC. This translates into CASSPGLNYEQYF.

The J gene is TRBJ2-1, the V gene TRBV20-1; D tentatively reads TRBD1 or TRBD2 (5 bases each). This CDR3 is built from 14 residues. The V end lost 3 bases, the J end lost 3 bases, and 12 bases lay between the germline ends. Germline V CDR1 and CDR2: DFQATT, SNEGSKA (reference sequence). This chain's CDR3 is CSASRGPFYNEQFF. CDR3 DNA sequence: TGCAGTGCTAGTAGGGGACCATTCTACAATGAGCAGTTCTTC.

V usage is TRBV9 and J usage is TRBJ1-1; maybe TRBD1 (6 bases). Germline V CDR1 and CDR2: SGDLS, YYNGEE. V was cut by 0 bases and J by 3 bases, with 21 bases left in between. The CDR3 loop spans 18 amino acids. CDR3 DNA: TGTGCCAGCAGCGTAGGGAGGGGGTACTGGGAAGGGGACACTGAAGCTTTCTTT. This gives the protein CASSVGRGYWEGDTEAFF.

J is TRBJ2-7 and V is TRBV18, with no clear D. The CDR3 consists of 14 residues. Germline CDR1 and CDR2: KGHSH and LQKENI. Trimming took off 3 bases at V and 1 base at J, with 10 bases between the two ends. The CDR3 DNA reads TGTGCCAGCTCACCTGTCCCAGGATCCTACGAGCAGTACTTC. Translating gives CASSPVPGSYEQYF.

The chain recombines TRBV30 with TRBJ1-4, with a weak D call TRBD1 (5 bases). The germline gives CDR1 GTSNPN, CDR2 SVGIG (reference sequence). This CDR3 is 15 amino acids long. V dropped 1 base and J dropped 8 bases, with 17 bases sitting between them. This chain's CDR3 is CAWSADRAGGEKLFF. CDR3 DNA sequence: TGTGCCTGGAGTGCAGATCGGGCGGGGGGGGAAAAACTGTTTTTT. The variable domain in full, completed from reference TRBV30 and TRBJ1-4, reads SQTIHQWPATLVQPVGSPLSLECTVEGTSNPNLYWYRQAAGRGLQLLFYSVGIGQISSEVPQNLSASRPQDRQFILSSKKLLLSDSGFYLCAWSADRAGGEKLFFGSGTQLSVL.

This clone was counted a few times. The CDR3 spells CASTPGEGQKLFF. The CDR3 DNA reads TGTGCCAGTACCCCCGGGGAGGGTCAAAAACTGTTTTTT. The J gene is TRBJ1-4, the V gene TRBV19; unclear D gene. The CDR3 runs to 13 residues. Germline lookup yields CDR1 LNHDA and CDR2 SQIVND (reference sequence). Trimming removed 7 bases at V and 9 bases at J, with 15 bases between.

The chain couples TRBV5-1 to TRBJ1-2, with a tentative D call TRBD1 (6 bases). From germline, CDR1 is SGHRS and CDR2 YFSETQ. CDR3 length: 16 residues. V lost 0 bases to trimming and J lost 1 base, with 13 bases between them. The CDR3 sequence is CASSLEFGGGNYGYTF. The CDR3 nucleotides are TGCGCCAGCAGCTTGGAGTTCGGAGGGGGTAACTATGGCTACACCTTC.

This clone occurred once. The rearrangement joins TRBV30 to TRBJ1-1; D ambiguous. V lost 4 bases to trimming and J lost 11 bases, with 14 bases between them. Per the germline V gene, CDR1 is GTSNPN and CDR2 is SVGIG (reference sequence). The CDR3 has 11 residues. This CDR3 is CAWTSLVGAFF. The CDR3 coding sequence is TGTGCCTGGACCTCACTGGTCGGGGCTTTCTTT.